The TCR beta chain under discussion was sequenced for a study of beta chain features in type 1 diabetes. This clone was detected a few times. CDR3 length equals 13 residues. V lost 1 base to trimming and J lost 4 bases, with 7 bases between them. Germline loops: CDR1 SGHTS, CDR2 YDEGEE. Reverse transcription of all isolated RNA meant that expressed TCRB transcripts were sequenced. Clones were read by immunoSEQ multiplex PCR, and TCRdb kept only the in-frame ones, dropping some. The table has about 150,000 clones, 8.5% to 14% seen once. The sample consisted of central memory CD4+ T cells from blood. This chain links TRBV5-8 with TRBJ2-3; unclear D gene. The receptor was isolated from a man younger than 35 in good health. The CDR3 protein is CASSLSGPDTQYF. In DNA form, the CDR3 reads TGTGCCAGCAGCTTGTCCGGGCCAGATACGCAGTATTTT.